These 17 T cell receptor beta chains were sequenced from one sample in a study of cytomegalovirus exposure and HLA in healthy donors. Here immunoSEQ multiplex PCR was the method, and the copy in TCRdb shows in-frame clones only, minus some. The sample lists about 120,000 clones; 89% were seen once. Input material: PBMCs. These receptors were obtained from a woman under 30 in good health and CMV-seronegative.

The CDR3 protein is CASSLETYHTNTGELFF. The CDR3 nucleotides read TGCGCCAGCAGCCTAGAGACGTACCATACGAACACCGGGGAGCTGTTTTTT. This chain uses TRBV5-1 with TRBJ2-2; no clear D. Trimming stripped 4 bases from V and 0 bases from J, with 16 bases between. Looked up from germline, CDR1 is SGHRS and CDR2 is YFSETQ. The CDR3 is made up of 17 amino acids.

The chain joins TRBV9 to TRBJ1-2, with D uncertain. The CDR3 runs 14 residues. Trimming took off 0 bases at V and 6 bases at J, with 12 bases between the two ends. Germline CDR1 is SGDLS and CDR2 is YYNGEE. This chain's CDR3 is CASSVARIQDGYTF. CDR3 coding DNA: TGTGCCAGCAGCGTAGCTCGAATTCAGGATGGCTACACCTTC.

Written as DNA, the CDR3 is TGTGCCAGCACCTCCGGTGGGAACACTGAAGCTTTCTTT. Protein: CASTSGGNTEAFF. The chain links TRBV11-1 to TRBJ1-1; D unresolved. V dropped 7 bases and J dropped 1 base, with 10 bases sitting between them. CDR1 and CDR2 (germline): SGHAT, FQDESV (reference sequence). The CDR3 has 13 residues.

Of note for this clone: One end of the junction is discordant with germline, which a read error may explain. The chain couples TRBV6-6 to TRBJ1-4; 11 positions match TRBD1. The CDR3 runs to 15 residues. Germline V gene lookup returns CDR1 MNHNY and CDR2 SVGAGI (reference sequence). In DNA form, the CDR3 reads TGTGCCAGCAGTTACTCCTTAGGGGGACAGGGGGGTTTGGTTTTT. This translates into CASSYSLGGQGGLVF.

This chain links TRBV5-1 with TRBJ2-3; weak D call: TRBD2 (5 bases). Germline V gene lookup returns CDR1 SGHRS and CDR2 YFSETQ. V lost 0 bases, J lost 3 bases, and 11 bases lay in between. CDR3 length: 15 residues. The CDR3 DNA is TGCGCCAGCAGCTTGGAGTCGTCGGGGACAGATACGCAGTATTTT. Residues: CASSLESSGTDTQYF.

CDR3: CASSFTSGGEVGWTDTQYF. In DNA, the CDR3 is TGTGCCAGCAGTTTTACTAGCGGGGGGGAGGTCGGTTGGACAGATACGCAGTATTTT. The genes are TRBV27 and TRBJ2-3; 13 nucleotides align to TRBD2. The CDR3 sequence is 19 residues long. The germline V gene has CDR1 MNHEY and CDR2 SMNVEV (reference sequence). The V gene end was trimmed by 3 bases and the J gene end by 3 bases; junction bases not matched to a gene: 12.

The genes are TRBV9 and TRBJ1-4; 7 bases are shared with TRBD1. The junction had 3 bases not matched to a gene; V was cut back by 4 bases and J by 0 bases. The CDR3 length is 15 residues. Germline-derived CDR1 and CDR2 are SGDLS and YYNGEE. The CDR3 loop reads CASSRGGPTNEKLFF. In DNA form, the CDR3 reads TGTGCCAGCAGCCGAGGGGGCCCAACTAATGAAAAACTGTTTTTT. The full variable domain, completed using reference TRBV9 and TRBJ1-4, is DSGVTQTPKHLITATGQRVTLRCSPRSGDLSVYWYQQSLDQGLQFLIQYYNGEERAKGNILERFSAQQFPDLHSELNLSSLELGDSALYFCASSRGGPTNEKLFFGSGTQLSVL.

This chain links TRBV7-9 with TRBJ2-5, with D perhaps matching TRBD2 (6 bases). The germline V gene has CDR1 SEHNR and CDR2 FQNEAQ (reference sequence). The V end was cut by 6 bases, the J end by 2 bases, with 13 bases between. The CDR3 loop spans 14 amino acids. DNA for the CDR3: TGTGCCAGCAGTTCTCTAGGGACTCAAGAGACCCAGTACTTC. As protein: CASSSLGTQETQYF.

This clone was observed a single time. The chain couples TRBV29-1 to TRBJ2-5; TRBD2 might be the D (7 bases). Germline assignment: CDR1 SQVTM and CDR2 ANQGSEA. The CDR3 sequence is 12 residues long. The V end was cut by 4 bases, the J end by 3 bases, with 9 bases between. CDR3 nucleotides: TGCAGCGTTGCGGGGGGCGAAGAGACCCAGTACTTC. It encodes CSVAGGEETQYF.

This sequence joins TRBV15 and TRBJ2-1; the match to TRBD2 covers 11 bases. V shed 3 bases and J 11 bases; nucleotides not matched to a gene: 15. This CDR3 comprises 17 residues. The germline CDR1 and CDR2 sequences are LNHNV and YYDKDF (reference sequence). DNA of the CDR3: TGTGCCACCAGCAGTACCCTTAGCGGGGGGGCCATCACAAAGCAGTTCTTC. Its translation: CATSSTLSGGAITKQFF.

CDR3 amino acids: CASSLETSWEQETQYF. As DNA, the CDR3 is TGTGCCAGCAGCTTAGAGACTAGCTGGGAGCAAGAGACCCAGTACTTC. The chain recombines TRBV7-9 with TRBJ2-5; 7 bases fit TRBD2. The CDR3 spans 16 residues. The V and J ends lost 1 base and 2 bases, in that order; junction bases with no gene match: 7. Germline V gives CDR1 SEHNR, CDR2 FQNEAQ (reference sequence).

The V and J genes are TRBV9 and TRBJ1-1; the match to TRBD1 covers 7 bases. CDR1 and CDR2 from the germline V gene are SGDLS and YYNGEE. CDR3 length equals 14 residues. Trimming cost V 4 bases and J 3 bases; bases outside gene matches: 6. CDR3 sequence reads: CASSRTGDDTEAFF. The DNA of the CDR3 is TGTGCCAGCAGCCGTACAGGGGACGACACTGAAGCTTTCTTT.

The V call is TRBV2, the J call TRBJ1-5, with D possibly TRBD1 on 5 matching bases. The CDR3 is 15 amino acids. V was trimmed by 6 bases and J by 0 bases, leaving 12 bases between them. The germline gives CDR1 SNHLY, CDR2 FYNNEI. For the CDR3, the DNA is TGTGCCAGCAGCGGTGACAGTTATAGCAATCAGCCCCAGCATTTT. Protein product: CASSGDSYSNQPQHF.

CDR3 sequence (DNA): TGTGCCAGCAGCAAAGCCGAGGGAGGTGAAAAACTGTTTTTT. It yields the protein CASSKAEGGEKLFF. The rearrangement links TRBV21-1 to TRBJ1-4. TRBV21-1 is marked as a pseudogene. The CDR3 covers 14 residues.

The chain links TRBV6-5 to TRBJ2-7, with TRBD2 identical over 8 bases. The CDR3 totals 14 residues. The V gene end was trimmed by 2 bases and the J gene end by 2 bases; junction bases not matched to a gene: 2. CDR1 is MNHEY, CDR2 SVGAGI, per germline. CDR3 sequence (DNA): TGTGCCAGCAGTTACAGCGGGGGCCCCTACGAGCAGTACTTC. Translated, it gives CASSYSGGPYEQYF.

The gene calls are TRBV12-5 and TRBJ1-1; D is unresolved. Germline-derived CDR1 and CDR2 are LGHNT and FRNRAP. The CDR3 covers 14 residues. Trimming took 6 bases from V and 4 from J, leaving 15 bases between them. This CDR3 reads CASGRMPGSTEAFF. In DNA, the CDR3 is TGTGCTAGTGGCCGAATGCCGGGGTCCACTGAAGCTTTCTTT.

This clone has only one observation. This chain uses TRBV7-9 with TRBJ1-4; 8 positions agree with TRBD1. The length of the CDR3 is 15 residues. Germline CDR1 and CDR2: SEHNR and FQNEAQ (reference sequence). The V and J ends lost 2 bases and 3 bases, in that order; junction bases with no gene match: 2. The CDR3 bases are TGTGCCAGCAGCTTACAGGGACAGGCTAATGAAAAACTGTTTTTT. Protein sequence: CASSLQGQANEKLFF. Full variable domain (rest looked up from reference TRBV7-9 and TRBJ1-4): DTGVSQNPRHKITKRGQNVTFRCDPISEHNRLYWYRQTLGQGPEFLTYFQNEAQLEKSRLLSDRFSAERPKGSFSTLEIQRTEQGDSAMYLCASSLQGQANEKLFFGSGTQLSVL.